One and the same sample provided the 26 T cell receptor beta chains below, sequenced in a study of blood T cell repertoires in COVID-19 (dated by TCRdb to 2018 to 2021). Libraries were constructed by the immunoSEQ multiplex PCR assay. TCRdb mirrors the immuneACCESS table, restricted to in-frame sequences. Some clones are absent from its copies; in checked studies, under half trace to an unresolved V gene, and the reason for the others is unknown. The sample records 100,000 or so clones, approximately 78% of which are singletons. The top ten constitute about 7% of the sample. Input material: peripheral blood. The source is a man aged 50-59 years with active or convalescent COVID-19.

The chain has TRBV27 and TRBJ1-4; 9 bases are a match to TRBD1. With V trimmed by 6 bases and J by 2 bases, 7 bases remained unmatched. In germline, CDR1 is MNHEY, CDR2 SMNVEV (reference sequence). This CDR3 region has 16 residues. The DNA for the CDR3 is TGTGCCAGCAGCCCCGACAGGGGGAGCACTAATGAAAAACTGTTTTTT. The encoded protein is CASSPDRGSTNEKLFF.

V usage is TRBV10-2 and J usage is TRBJ2-3, with 12 bases fitting TRBD2. The V segment lost 8 bases and the J segment 8 bases; nucleotides outside the gene matches: 5. The CDR3 has 13 residues. Germline assignment: CDR1 WSHSY and CDR2 SAAADI. The CDR3 sequence: CASGSGLAGTQYF. Here the CDR3 DNA reads TGCGCCAGCGGCTCGGGACTAGCGGGTACGCAGTATTTT.

The chain recombines TRBV12-3 or TRBV12-4 with TRBJ1-3, with TRBD1 identical over 7 bases. Trimming cost V 8 bases and J 4 bases; bases outside gene matches: 5. There are 13 residues in the CDR3. The CDR3 loop reads CASQTGDGNTIYF. The CDR3 DNA is TGTGCCAGCCAAACAGGGGACGGAAACACCATATATTTT.

The rearrangement uses TRBV19 and TRBJ2-5; TRBD2 might be the D (6 bases). The V and J ends lost 5 bases and 3 bases respectively, with 13 bases between them. CDR1 and CDR2 (germline): LNHDA, SQIVND (reference sequence). This CDR3 has 14 residues. In DNA, the CDR3 is TGTGCCAGTAGTTCGGGGGACGGTGAAGAGACCCAGTACTTC. Encoded protein: CASSSGDGEETQYF.

The chain combines TRBV15 with TRBJ2-1; 9 bases line up with TRBD2. The trim removed 1 base at V and 0 bases at J, leaving 1 base unmatched. This CDR3 comprises 16 residues. Germline CDR1 reads LNHNV; CDR2 reads YYDKDF (reference sequence). Here the CDR3 reads CATSRGSGSSYNEQFF. The CDR3, as DNA: TGTGCCACCAGCAGAGGTAGCGGGAGCTCCTACAATGAGCAGTTCTTC.

CDR3: CAISDDGTGRDTIYF. In DNA, the CDR3 is TGTGCCATCAGTGACGACGGAACCGGGAGGGACACCATATATTTT. The gene calls are TRBV10-3 and TRBJ1-3, with no clear D. The CDR3 spans 15 residues. Trimming stripped 3 bases from V and 8 bases from J, with 17 bases between. The germline gives CDR1 ENHRY, CDR2 SYGVKD.

This clone occurred many times. The V and J genes are TRBV9 and TRBJ2-1; 9 bases match TRBD2. With 0 bases clipped from V and 6 bases from J, the junction kept 4 bases outside the gene matches. The length of the CDR3 is 15 residues. Germline V lookup: CDR1 SGDLS, CDR2 YYNGEE. CDR3 amino acids: CASSVEGSGGNEQFF. CDR3 coding DNA: TGTGCCAGCAGCGTAGAAGGTAGCGGGGGCAATGAGCAGTTCTTC. The full variable domain, in which reference TRBV9 and TRBJ2-1 provide the parts outside the CDR3, is DSGVTQTPKHLITATGQRVTLRCSPRSGDLSVYWYQQSLDQGLQFLIQYYNGEERAKGNILERFSAQQFPDLHSELNLSSLELGDSALYFCASSVEGSGGNEQFFGPGTRLTVL.

This chain uses TRBV3-1 (or the pseudogene TRBV3-2) with TRBJ2-3; D is possibly TRBD2 (5 bases). Germline values: CDR1 LGHDT, CDR2 YNNKEL (reference sequence). This CDR3 is 16 amino acids long. Between the trimmed V and J ends, which lost 4 bases and 0 bases, there was a span of 14 bases. CDR3: CASSPRSGVSTDTQYF. CDR3 in DNA: TGTGCCAGCAGCCCACGATCCGGGGTAAGCACAGATACGCAGTATTTT.

The V gene is TRBV2, the J gene TRBJ2-2; 7 nucleotides line up with TRBD2. The CDR3 totals 15 residues. Per the germline V gene, CDR1 is SNHLY and CDR2 is FYNNEI. J was trimmed by 6 bases and V by 3 bases; bases with no gene match: 7. CDR3 residues: CASSDGAGVPGELFF. CDR3 in DNA: TGTGCCAGCAGTGACGGCGCGGGGGTCCCCGGGGAGCTGTTTTTT.

This chain links TRBV10-2 with TRBJ2-2; 7 positions agree with TRBD1. CDR3 length: 16 residues. Germline assignment: CDR1 WSHSY and CDR2 SAAADI. The V segment lost 6 bases and the J segment 2 bases; nucleotides outside the gene matches: 9. This chain's CDR3 is CASRLSRDRNTGELFF. The CDR3 nucleotides read TGCGCCAGCAGGCTTTCTCGGGACAGAAACACCGGGGAGCTGTTTTTT.

The table lists this clone with a few counts. This chain uses TRBV12-2 with TRBJ1-1. TRBV12-2 represents a pseudogene. The CDR3 covers 14 residues. The CDR3 bases are TGTGCAAGTCGCTTTCCCCTTATGAACACTGAAGCTTTCTTT. This codes for CASRFPLMNTEAFF.

V usage is TRBV5-5 and J usage is TRBJ1-4; D is undetermined. V dropped 0 bases and J dropped 0 bases, with 12 bases sitting between them. Germline V CDR1 and CDR2: SGHKS, YYEKEE (reference sequence). The CDR3 runs 17 residues. The CDR3 region has the DNA TGTGCCAGCAGCTTGGCCGTCTCACAGCCAACTAATGAAAAACTGTTTTTT. Translating it yields CASSLAVSQPTNEKLFF.

This rearrangement joins TRBV14 to TRBJ1-2, with D perhaps matching TRBD1 (5 bases). CDR1 and CDR2 (germline): SGHDN, FVKESK. This CDR3 region has 15 residues. Trimming cost V 0 bases and J 4 bases, with 12 bases left between them. The CDR3: CASSQDSGGVYGYTF. In DNA, the CDR3 is TGTGCCAGCAGCCAAGATTCCGGGGGAGTCTATGGCTACACCTTC.

This clone was detected a few times. Other nucleotide sequences from this sample produce the same CDR3. The V gene is TRBV12-3 or TRBV12-4, the J gene TRBJ1-2; TRBD1 matches at 7 bases. The CDR3 runs 13 residues. V trimming: 5 bases; J trimming: 2 bases; junction bases outside the gene matches: 2. CDR3 nucleotide sequence: TGTGCCAGCAGTCCGACAGGGAACTATGGCTACACCTTC. It is translated as CASSPTGNYGYTF.

Regarding this clone: Other nucleotide sequences in the sample specify the same CDR3. This chain joins TRBV18 and TRBJ1-1; possibly TRBD1 for D (6 bases). The CDR3 is 13 amino acids. V dropped 1 base and J dropped 3 bases, with 6 bases sitting between them. The V gene's germline CDR1 is KGHSH and CDR2 LQKENI. The DNA for the CDR3 is TGTGCCAGCTCACCACAGGGGGACACTGAAGCTTTCTTT. Protein product: CASSPQGDTEAFF.

This clone was seen a few times. V is TRBV11-2 and J is TRBJ2-7, with 7 bases matching TRBD2. V was pared by 4 bases and J by 0 bases, with 6 bases of the junction left unmatched. The CDR3 length is 15 residues. Looked up from germline, CDR1 is SGHAT and CDR2 is FQNNGV. As DNA, the CDR3 is TGTGCCAGCAGCTCCGGGCTAGCGGCCTCCTACGAGCAGTACGTC. Its protein product is CASSSGLAASYEQYV.

The V call is TRBV29-1, the J call TRBJ1-3; no reliable D call. Trimming stripped 7 bases from V and 0 bases from J, with 13 bases between. The CDR3 is made up of 14 amino acids. Germline CDR1 is SQVTM and CDR2 is ANQGSEA. The CDR3 nucleotides read TGCAGCGGCCGGGGAGGGTCCTCTGGAAACACCATATATTTT. Its translation is CSGRGGSSGNTIYF. The full variable domain, with the rest looked up from reference TRBV29-1 and TRBJ1-3, is SAVISQKPSRDICQRGTSLTIQCQVDSQVTMMFWYRQQPGQSLTLIATANQGSEATYESGFVIDKFPISRPNLTFSTLTVSNMSPEDSSIYLCSGRGGSSGNTIYFGEGSWLTVV.

The chain is built from TRBV11-2 and TRBJ1-1, with a weak D call TRBD1 (5 bases). Germline-derived CDR1 and CDR2 are SGHAT and FQNNGV. V shed 2 bases and J shed 4 bases, with 14 bases lying between them. CDR3 length equals 15 residues. CDR3 amino acids: CASSLTRTSGTEAFF. The CDR3 nucleotides read TGTGCCAGCAGCTTAACCCGGACATCGGGCACTGAAGCTTTCTTT.

CDR3 in amino acids: CASSYLGGRKDTQYF. CDR3 DNA sequence: TGTGCCAGCAGCTATCTGGGGGGGAGGAAAGATACGCAGTATTTT. The chain combines TRBV7-2 with TRBJ2-3; 7 positions agree with TRBD2. V lost 4 bases, J lost 5 bases, and 9 bases stayed unmatched. Looked up from germline, CDR1 is SGHTA and CDR2 is FQGNSA. The CDR3 is 15 residues long. Filled out from reference TRBV7-2 and TRBJ2-3, the complete variable domain reads GAGVSQSPSNKVTEKGKDVELRCDPISGHTALYWYRQSLGQGLEFLIYFQGNSAPDKSGLPSDRFSAERTGGSVSTLTIQRTQQEDSAVYLCASSYLGGRKDTQYFGPGTRLTVL.

The chain uses TRBV27 and TRBJ1-2, with 9 nucleotides matching TRBD1. Trimming at V came to 5 bases and at J to 8 bases, leaving 6 bases not matched to a gene. This CDR3 spans 13 amino acids. CDR1 is MNHEY, CDR2 SMNVEV, per germline (reference sequence). DNA of the CDR3: TGTGCCAGCAGTACCTGGACAGGGGAAGGCTACACCTTC. Its protein product is CASSTWTGEGYTF.

The chain recombines TRBV2 with TRBJ1-4; no clear D gene. The CDR3 spans 15 residues. V lost 8 bases, J lost 2 bases, and 15 bases lay in between. The V gene's germline CDR1 is SNHLY and CDR2 FYNNEI. The CDR3 DNA sequence: TGTGCCAGCGGGCAGGCGCATCGCACTAATGAAAAACTGTTTTTT. This gives the protein CASGQAHRTNEKLFF.

J is TRBJ2-7 and V is TRBV7-8; no clear D gene. V lost 6 bases to trimming and J lost 0 bases, with 12 bases between them. CDR3 length: 14 amino acids. The germline V gene has CDR1 SGHVS and CDR2 FQNEAQ. The CDR3 here is CASRHRRASYEQYV. The CDR3 DNA reads as TGTGCCAGCAGGCATCGGAGAGCCTCCTACGAGCAGTACGTC.

This rearrangement joins TRBV14 to TRBJ1-1; 7 nucleotides line up with TRBD1. Losses at the gene ends were 5 bases for V and 11 bases for J; bases not matched to a gene: 14. Per the germline V gene, CDR1 is SGHDN and CDR2 is FVKESK. There are 14 residues in the CDR3. The CDR3 bases are TGTGCCAGCAGCTTGACTACAGGGGCCACCCCCGCTTTCTTT. This gives the protein CASSLTTGATPAFF.

This clone was observed a few times. The CDR3 loop reads CASSVDGSSGANVLTF. CDR3 in DNA: TGTGCCAGCAGCGTAGACGGGAGCTCTGGGGCCAACGTCCTGACTTTC. The rearrangement uses TRBV9 and TRBJ2-6; tentative D call: TRBD2 (6 bases). Per germline, CDR1 SGDLS and CDR2 YYNGEE. Between the trimmed V and J ends, which lost 0 bases and 0 bases, there was a span of 7 bases. CDR3 length: 16 amino acids.

The CDR3 DNA follows: TGTGCCAGCTCGGGTAGACAGGGTGATGGCTACACCTTC. Protein product: CASSGRQGDGYTF. J is TRBJ1-2 and V is TRBV18, with 7 bases fitting TRBD1. J was trimmed by 6 bases and V by 6 bases; bases with no gene match: 7. Germline-derived CDR1 and CDR2 are KGHSH and LQKENI. The CDR3 is 13 residues long.

This chain uses TRBV5-6 with TRBJ1-2, with TRBD1 matching over 9 bases. The V segment lost 0 bases and the J segment 1 base; nucleotides outside the gene matches: 4. The CDR3 runs to 16 residues. Germline CDR1 is SGHDT and CDR2 is YYEEEE. The CDR3, as DNA: TGTGCCAGCAGCTTGGCGGGACAGGGAGGTAACTATGGCTACACCTTC. Its protein is CASSLAGQGGNYGYTF.